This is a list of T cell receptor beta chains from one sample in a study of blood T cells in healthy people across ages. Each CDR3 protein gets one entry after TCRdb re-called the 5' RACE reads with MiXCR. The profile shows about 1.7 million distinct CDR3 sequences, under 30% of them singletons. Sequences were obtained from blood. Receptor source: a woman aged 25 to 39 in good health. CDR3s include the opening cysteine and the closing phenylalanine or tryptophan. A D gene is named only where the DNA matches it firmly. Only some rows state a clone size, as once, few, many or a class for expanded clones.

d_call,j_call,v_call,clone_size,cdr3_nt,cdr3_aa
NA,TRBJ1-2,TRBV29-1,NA,TGCAGCGGAGAGGAAGGGGGAAGCTACACCTTC,CSGEEGGSYTF
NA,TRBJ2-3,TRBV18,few,TGTGCCAGCTCAAGTGGGGCTCGCACAGATACGCAGTATTTT,CASSSGARTDTQYF
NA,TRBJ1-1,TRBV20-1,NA,TGCAGTGCTAGTGAAGGGGGGCAGGCTGAAGCTTTCTTT,CSASEGGQAEAFF
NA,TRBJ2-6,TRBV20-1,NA,TGCAGTGCTTCCGACAAAACTCCCAACGTCCTGACTTTC,CSASDKTPNVLTF
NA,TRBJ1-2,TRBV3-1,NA,TGTGCCAGCAGCCCTACGGGGCAGGGTTACTATGGCTACACCTTC,CASSPTGQGYYGYTF
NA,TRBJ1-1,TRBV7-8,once,TGTGCCAGCAGCCACAGGGAGAGTTGGACTGAAGCTTTCTTT,CASSHRESWTEAFF
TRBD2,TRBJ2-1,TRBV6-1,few,TGTGCCAGCAGTATGAAGGGACTAGCGGGGAGCTCCTACAATGAGCAGTTCTTC,CASSMKGLAGSSYNEQFF
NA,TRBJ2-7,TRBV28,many,TGTGCTACCGTTGACGGGGGAGTCTCCTACGAGCAGTACTTC,CATVDGGVSYEQYF
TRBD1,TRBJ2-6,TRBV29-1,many,TGCAGCGCTTCGGGACAGGCGGGATCTGGGGCCAACGTCCTGACTTTC,CSASGQAGSGANVLTF
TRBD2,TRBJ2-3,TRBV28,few,TGTGCCAGCAGTTCTTTAGCGGGGGGGACCTCTTATACGCAGTATTTT,CASSSLAGGTSYTQYF
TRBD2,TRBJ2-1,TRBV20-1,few,TGCAGTGCTAGAGATCCGCGCCTAGCGGGGGGGCCTAATGAGCAGTTCTTC,CSARDPRLAGGPNEQFF
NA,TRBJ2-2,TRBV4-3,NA,TGCGCCAGCAGCCAAGATGCTCAAGCCGGGGAGCTGTTTTTT,CASSQDAQAGELFF